This TCR beta chain was sequenced in a study of shared clonotypes between healthy human individuals. The study, taken as a whole, reports: Genetic and exposure-history diversity was limited by the small donor number. Among non-shared clonotypes, generation probabilities were lower than among those shared by all four donors. Rarefaction revealed incomplete sorted-subset sequencing despite large depth.

Notes on this clone: Its antigen remains unknown. At one boundary the junction diverges from the germline segment, which might be a read error.

Produced via immunoSEQ multiplex PCR; TCRdb's table is partial and in-frame only. The sample has around 940,000 clones, over 60% seen once. This CDR3 region has 11 residues. Per germline, CDR1 SNHLY and CDR2 FYNNEI. The receptor was derived from a man aged 18 to 29 in good health. The rearrangement links TRBV2 to TRBJ2-5, with D perhaps matching TRBD1 (6 bases). The sample consisted of memory CD4+ T cells sorted from blood. The sample's subset: CD45RA-negative fraction. DNA of the CDR3: TGCGCCGGGACACTCCAAGAGACCCAGTACTTC. Translating gives CAGTLQETQYF.